Below, 2 T cell receptor beta chains from the same sample are listed, as sequenced in a study of CD8+ T cells in alopecia areata. Investigators isolated RNA and reverse transcribed it into cDNA to act as the sequencing template. The method was immunoSEQ multiplex PCR; TCRdb's version includes in-frame clones alone and lacks a portion of them. The sample has 200,000 to 250,000 clones, 50% to 60% seen once. Sequenced material: CD4+ T cells sorted from blood, taken at week 0. The receptors were sampled from a human donor with alopecia areata.

The chain uses TRBV30 and TRBJ2-1, with 9 nucleotides matching TRBD2. This CDR3 is 15 amino acids long. In germline, CDR1 is GTSNPN, CDR2 SVGIG (reference sequence). Germline trimming cut 0 bases from V and 6 bases from J; bases unmatched to any gene: 6. The chain's CDR3 is CAWSVPPRGGNEQFF. As DNA, the CDR3 is TGTGCCTGGAGTGTCCCACCGCGGGGGGGCAATGAGCAGTTCTTC.

This chain links TRBV6-5 with TRBJ2-1, with 8 bases matching TRBD2. The J segment lost 3 bases and the V segment lost 5 bases, leaving 6 bases of the junction unmatched. This CDR3 region has 15 residues. Looked up from germline, CDR1 is MNHEY and CDR2 is SVGAGI. The CDR3: CASSPSGGLYNEQFF. As DNA, the CDR3 is TGTGCCAGCAGTCCGAGCGGGGGTCTCTACAATGAGCAGTTCTTC.